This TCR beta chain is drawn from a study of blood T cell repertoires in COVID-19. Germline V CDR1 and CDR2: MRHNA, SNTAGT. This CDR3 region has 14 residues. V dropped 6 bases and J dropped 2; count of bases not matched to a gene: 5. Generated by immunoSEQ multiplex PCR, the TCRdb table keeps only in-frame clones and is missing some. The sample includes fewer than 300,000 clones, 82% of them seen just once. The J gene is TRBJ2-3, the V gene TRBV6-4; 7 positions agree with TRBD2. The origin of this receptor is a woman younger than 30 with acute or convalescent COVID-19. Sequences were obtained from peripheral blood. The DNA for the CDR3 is TGTGCCAGCAGCGGACTAGGGATCACAGATACGCAGTATTTT. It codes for CASSGLGITDTQYF.